The 8 T cell receptor beta chains in this list originate from one sample, sequenced in a study of CD8 T cells in Susac syndrome. RNA totalling about 0.5 to 1 ug underwent reverse transcription with random hexamers. TCRdb processed the immunoSEQ multiplex PCR reads anew with MiXCR; each CDR3 protein has one entry. The sample lists 210,000 or so distinct CDR3 sequences; 92% were seen once. The sample consisted of CD8+ T cells from PBMCs. The receptors stem from a human donor with multiple sclerosis.

V and J are TRBV25-1 and TRBJ1-1; 7 bases line up with TRBD1. V lost 4 bases, J lost 7 bases, and 3 bases stayed unmatched. This CDR3 has 12 amino acids. From germline, CDR1 is MGHDK and CDR2 SYGVNS. CDR3 sequence reads: CASSGTGDEAFF. The DNA of the CDR3 is TGTGCCAGCAGTGGGACAGGCGATGAAGCTTTCTTT. Full variable domain (rest looked up from reference TRBV25-1 and TRBJ1-1): EADIYQTPRYLVIGTGKKITLECSQTMGHDKMYWYQQDPGMELHLIHYSYGVNSTEKGDLSSESTVSRIRTEHFPLTLESARPSHTSQYLCASSGTGDEAFFGQGTRLTVV.

The gene calls are TRBV11-2 and TRBJ2-3; 10 bases fit TRBD1. V was clipped by 1 base and J by 4 bases; unmatched bases: 5. Germline CDR1 SGHAT, CDR2 FQNNGV. This CDR3 is 16 amino acids long. This CDR3 reads CASSLVGTGVADTQYF. CDR3 nucleotides: TGTGCCAGCAGCTTAGTGGGGACAGGGGTGGCAGATACGCAGTATTTT.

The chain combines TRBV12-3 or TRBV12-4 with TRBJ2-7; TRBD2 matches at 7 bases. V shed 3 bases, J shed 5 bases, and the junction held 10 bases outside the gene matches. The CDR3 totals 15 residues. In DNA, the CDR3 is TGTGCCAGCAGTTTGGCTAGCGGAACGGTCCACGAGCAGTACTTC. Its translation is CASSLASGTVHEQYF.

The chain couples TRBV29-1 to TRBJ1-1; possible D gene TRBD1, 6 bases. V was cut by 6 bases and J by 9 bases, with 14 bases left in between. The CDR3 extends over 11 amino acids. Germline CDR1 SQVTM, CDR2 ANQGSEA. Here the CDR3 DNA reads TGCAGCGTCGGAACCACAGGGAAAGCTTTCTTT. Residues: CSVGTTGKAFF.

This clonotype was detected once. The V gene is TRBV6-6, the J gene TRBJ2-3; D perhaps matches TRBD2 (5 bases). Germline assignment: CDR1 MNHNY and CDR2 SVGAGI (reference sequence). CDR3 length equals 14 residues. The V end was cut by 2 bases, the J end by 3 bases, with 9 bases between. CDR3 sequence: CASSYPRGTDTQYF. The DNA of the CDR3 is TGTGCCAGCAGTTACCCCCGCGGGACAGATACGCAGTATTTT.

The V call is TRBV6-1, the J call TRBJ2-2, with D perhaps TRBD1 (5 bases). The V gene's germline CDR1 is MNHNS and CDR2 SASEGT. The ends were cut back, 5 bases at V and 0 bases at J, with 19 bases in the middle. CDR3 length: 18 amino acids. The CDR3, as DNA: TGTGCCAGCAGTCCGTCCGAAAGTGTCAGGGCGAACACCGGGGAGCTGTTTTTT. It specifies CASSPSESVRANTGELFF.

The V gene is TRBV7-2, the J gene TRBJ2-7, with D hard to call. Germline V gene sequence: CDR1 SGHTA, CDR2 FQGNSA. Trimming took off 4 bases at V and 1 base at J, with 8 bases between the two ends. CDR3 length: 13 amino acids. CDR3 loop: CASSSPPSYEQYF. DNA of the CDR3: TGTGCCAGCAGCTCGCCTCCTTCCTACGAGCAGTACTTC.

The J gene is TRBJ1-2, the V gene TRBV5-6; 8 bases map to TRBD1. The CDR3 runs 13 residues. The V gene end was trimmed by 4 bases and the J gene end by 4 bases; junction bases not matched to a gene: 3. In germline, CDR1 is SGHDT, CDR2 YYEEEE. This chain's CDR3 is CASSAGTGYGYTF. CDR3 in DNA: TGTGCCAGCAGCGCCGGGACAGGCTATGGCTACACCTTC.